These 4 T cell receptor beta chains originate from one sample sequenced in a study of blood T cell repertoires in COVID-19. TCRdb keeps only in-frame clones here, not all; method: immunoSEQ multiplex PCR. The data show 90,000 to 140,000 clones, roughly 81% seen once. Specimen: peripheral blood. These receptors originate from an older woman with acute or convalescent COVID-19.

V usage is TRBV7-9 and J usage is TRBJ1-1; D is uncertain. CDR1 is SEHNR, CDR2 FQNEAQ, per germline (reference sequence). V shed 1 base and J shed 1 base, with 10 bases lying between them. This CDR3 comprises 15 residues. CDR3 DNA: TGTGCCAGCAGCTTAGGGGCGGGTGGGAACACTGAAGCTTTCTTT. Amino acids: CASSLGAGGNTEAFF. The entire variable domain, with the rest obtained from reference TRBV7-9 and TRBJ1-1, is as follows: DTGVSQNPRHKITKRGQNVTFRCDPISEHNRLYWYRQTLGQGPEFLTYFQNEAQLEKSRLLSDRFSAERPKGSFSTLEIQRTEQGDSAMYLCASSLGAGGNTEAFFGQGTRLTVV.

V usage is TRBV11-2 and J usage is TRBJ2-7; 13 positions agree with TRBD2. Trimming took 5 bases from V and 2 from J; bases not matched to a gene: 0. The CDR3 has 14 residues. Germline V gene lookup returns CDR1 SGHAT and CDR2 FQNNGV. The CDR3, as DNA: TGTGCCAGCAGCGGGACTAGCGGGGCCTACGAGCAGTACTTC. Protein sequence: CASSGTSGAYEQYF.

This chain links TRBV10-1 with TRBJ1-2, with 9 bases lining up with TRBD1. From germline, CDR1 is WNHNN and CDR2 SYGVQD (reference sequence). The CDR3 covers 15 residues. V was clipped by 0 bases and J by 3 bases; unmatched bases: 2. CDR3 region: CASSESRDRDYGYTF. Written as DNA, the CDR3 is TGCGCCAGCAGTGAGTCCCGGGACAGGGACTATGGCTACACCTTC.

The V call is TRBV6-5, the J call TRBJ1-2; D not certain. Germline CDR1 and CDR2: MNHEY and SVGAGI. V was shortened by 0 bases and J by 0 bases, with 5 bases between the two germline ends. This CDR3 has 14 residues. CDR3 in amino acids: CASSYSTTNYGYTF. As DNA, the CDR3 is TGTGCCAGCAGTTACTCGACAACTAACTATGGCTACACCTTC.